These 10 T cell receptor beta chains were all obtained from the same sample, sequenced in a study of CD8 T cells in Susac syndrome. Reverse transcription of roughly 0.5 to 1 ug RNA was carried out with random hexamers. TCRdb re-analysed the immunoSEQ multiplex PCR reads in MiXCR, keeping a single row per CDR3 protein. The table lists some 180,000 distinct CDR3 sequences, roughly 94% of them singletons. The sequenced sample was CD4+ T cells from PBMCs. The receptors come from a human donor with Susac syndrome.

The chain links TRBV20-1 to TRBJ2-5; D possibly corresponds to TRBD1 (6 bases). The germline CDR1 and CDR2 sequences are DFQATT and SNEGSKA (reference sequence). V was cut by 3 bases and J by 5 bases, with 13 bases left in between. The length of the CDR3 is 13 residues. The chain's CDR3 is CSASAGARETQYF. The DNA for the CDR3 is TGCAGTGCTAGTGCAGGGGCCCGGGAGACCCAGTACTTC.

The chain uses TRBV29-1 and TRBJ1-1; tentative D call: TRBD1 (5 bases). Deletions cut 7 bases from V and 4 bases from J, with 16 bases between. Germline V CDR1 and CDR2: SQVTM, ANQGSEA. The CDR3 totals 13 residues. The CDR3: CSALQAGGTEAFF. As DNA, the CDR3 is TGCAGCGCCCTACAGGCCGGCGGCACTGAAGCTTTCTTT. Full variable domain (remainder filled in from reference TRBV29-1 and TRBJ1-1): SAVISQKPSRDICQRGTSLTIQCQVDSQVTMMFWYRQQPGQSLTLIATANQGSEATYESGFVIDKFPISRPNLTFSTLTVSNMSPEDSSIYLCSALQAGGTEAFFGQGTRLTVV.

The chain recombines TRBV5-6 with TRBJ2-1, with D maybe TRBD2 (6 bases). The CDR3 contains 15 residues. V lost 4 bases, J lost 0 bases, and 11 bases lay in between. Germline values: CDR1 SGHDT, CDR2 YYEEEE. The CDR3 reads CASSISGFSYNEQFF. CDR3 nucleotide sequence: TGTGCCAGCAGCATAAGCGGGTTCTCCTACAATGAGCAGTTCTTC.

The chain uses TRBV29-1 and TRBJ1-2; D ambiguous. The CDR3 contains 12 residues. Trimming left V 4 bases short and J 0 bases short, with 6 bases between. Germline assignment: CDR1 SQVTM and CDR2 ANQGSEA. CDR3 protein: CSVGLPNYGYTF. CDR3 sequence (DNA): TGCAGCGTTGGGCTTCCTAACTATGGCTACACCTTC.

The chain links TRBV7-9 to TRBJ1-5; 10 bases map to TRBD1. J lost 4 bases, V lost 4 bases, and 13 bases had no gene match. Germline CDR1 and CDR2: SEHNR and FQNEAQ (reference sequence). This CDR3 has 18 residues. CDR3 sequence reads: CASSSTRQGAMRNQPQHF. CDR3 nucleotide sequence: TGTGCCAGCAGCTCTACCCGACAGGGGGCAATGCGTAATCAGCCCCAGCATTTT.

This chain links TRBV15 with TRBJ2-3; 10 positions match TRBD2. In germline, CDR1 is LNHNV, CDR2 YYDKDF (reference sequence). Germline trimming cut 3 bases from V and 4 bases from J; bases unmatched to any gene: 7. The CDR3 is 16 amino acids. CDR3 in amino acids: CATSSRRTSGADTQYF. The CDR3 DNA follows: TGTGCCACCAGCAGTCGCAGGACTAGCGGAGCAGATACGCAGTATTTT.

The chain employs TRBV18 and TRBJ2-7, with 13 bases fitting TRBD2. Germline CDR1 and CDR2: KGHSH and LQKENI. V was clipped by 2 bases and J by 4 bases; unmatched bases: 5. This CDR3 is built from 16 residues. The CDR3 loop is CASSPGLAGEGYEQYF. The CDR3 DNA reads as TGTGCCAGCTCACCAGGACTAGCGGGAGAAGGGTACGAGCAGTACTTC.

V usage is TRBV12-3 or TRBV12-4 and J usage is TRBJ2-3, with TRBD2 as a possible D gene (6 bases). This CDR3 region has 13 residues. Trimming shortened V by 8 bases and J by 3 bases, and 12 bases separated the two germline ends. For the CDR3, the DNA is TGTGCCAGCCAGGGACTGCCTACAGATACGCAGTATTTT. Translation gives CASQGLPTDTQYF.

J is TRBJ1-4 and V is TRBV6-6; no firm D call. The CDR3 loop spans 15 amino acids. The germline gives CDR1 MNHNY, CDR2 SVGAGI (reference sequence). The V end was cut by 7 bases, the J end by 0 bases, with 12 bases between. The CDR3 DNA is TGTGCCAGCATGGGCGCACGGGCAACTAATGAAAAACTGTTTTTT. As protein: CASMGARATNEKLFF.

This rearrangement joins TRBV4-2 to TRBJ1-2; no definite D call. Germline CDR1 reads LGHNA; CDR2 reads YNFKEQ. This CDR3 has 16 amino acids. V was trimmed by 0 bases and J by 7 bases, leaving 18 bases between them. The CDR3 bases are TGTGCCAGCAGCCAAGATTTGGGAGCCGACTTTCGTGGCTACACCTTC. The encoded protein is CASSQDLGADFRGYTF.